What follows is one TCR beta chain and its context. The replicate PCRs on unsorted PBMC were given about 320 ng DNA, which is 25,000 to 35,000 T cell genomes. TCRdb's table, derived via immunoSEQ multiplex PCR, lists solely in-frame clones and lacks some. In the table there are 400,000 to 600,000 clones, roughly 80% of which are singletons. This CDR3 is built from 15 residues. From germline, CDR1 is SGHVS and CDR2 FQNEAQ. With 0 bases clipped from V and 8 bases from J, the junction kept 4 bases outside the gene matches. Those who donated, Caucasian adults without exception, all lived in Nashville, Tennessee. This sample was taken from a study of shared clonotypes between healthy human individuals.

V gene TRBV7-8 combines with J gene TRBJ1-1, with 12 bases aligning to TRBD1. This clonotype originated in a woman aged 40 to 50 in good health. Some clones in this sample may be carry-over from other donors' samples. Input material: PBMCs. CDR3 nucleotides: TGTGCCAGCAGCTTAGCTTGGGGGACAGGGGGCGAAGCTTTCTTT. The encoded protein is CASSLAWGTGGEAFF.